This T cell receptor beta chain derives from a study of CD8+CD57+ T cells in acquired aplastic anemia. Regarding the study as a whole: About 30 CD8+ CDR3 sequences occurred in both the patients and the controls.

TCR beta VDJ and CDR3 profiling used genomic DNA as template. MiXCR was run by TCRdb on the reads, yielding one entry per CDR3 protein. The top ten hold around 1.3% of the sample, which has a few hundred thousand distinct CDR3 sequences, 50% to 65% seen once. Germline CDR1 is SGHRS and CDR2 is YFSETQ. The CDR3 totals 14 residues. Trimming left V 0 bases short and J 1 base short, with 7 bases between. This clonotype came up many times. Its specificity is unknown. Patients selected for sequencing had displayed CD8+CD57+ cell expansion by flow cytometry. With no exception, the patients had severe acquired aplastic anemia. Patients had received no therapy at the time of blood sampling.

The gene calls are TRBV5-1 and TRBJ2-5; possibly TRBD2 for D (6 bases). This receptor was obtained from a human donor with aplastic anemia. Sequencing was carried out using sorted CD4+, CD8+, or CD8+CD57+ T cells (not recorded which) from PBMCs. The CDR3 region is CASSLGGTQETQYF. The CDR3 bases are TGCGCCAGCAGCTTGGGCGGGACCCAAGAGACCCAGTACTTC.